This TCR beta chain appears in the sequencing data of a study of T cell repertoires in cytomegalovirus infection. The CDR3 extends over 17 amino acids. Germline lookup yields CDR1 SEHNR and CDR2 FQNEAQ (reference sequence). V lost 6 bases to trimming and J lost 0 bases, with 20 bases between them. TCRdb reanalysed the reads using MiXCR and keeps one entry per CDR3 protein. The sample lists about 160,000 distinct CDR3 sequences, about a fifth seen once, with 25% in the top ten. Regarding this clonotype: Its antigen is not known.

The sequence derives from a human donor in good health (CMV status not recorded). Some clones in this sample may be carry-over from other donors' samples. The chain carries TRBV7-9 and TRBJ1-1; D perhaps matches TRBD1 (5 bases). The material was CD8+ T cells from cultured PBMCs, obtained from culture after CMV antigen stimulation. CDR3 sequence: CASRKTGAATLNTEAFF. CDR3 sequence (DNA): TGTGCCAGCAGGAAGACTGGGGCAGCGACACTGAACACTGAAGCTTTCTTT.